What follows are 10 T cell receptor beta chains derived from one specimen sequenced in a study of shared clonotypes between healthy human individuals. Some clones are missing from TCRdb's copy, which holds only in-frame ones; the method was immunoSEQ multiplex PCR. Among about 2 million clones listed, 90% to 95% were seen once. The sequenced sample consisted of naive CD4+ T cells sorted from blood. Subset meaning: CD45RA+ positively selected. Receptors originate from a young man in good health.

The table lists this clone with a few counts. At the DNA level, this CDR3 is encoded by other sequences in the same sample as well. This chain connects TRBV2 to TRBJ2-7, with D perhaps matching TRBD2 (6 bases). Germline CDR1 and CDR2: SNHLY and FYNNEI. The V gene lost 6 bases and the J gene lost 1 base, with 10 bases spanning the gap. The length of the CDR3 is 13 residues. CDR3 bases: TGTGCCAGCAGCCGGGACTCTTCCTACGAGCAGTACTTC. This codes for CASSRDSSYEQYF.

V and J are TRBV27 and TRBJ2-6, with 7 bases that match TRBD2. The CDR3 has 19 amino acids. V lost 1 base and J lost 0; bases outside the gene matches: 9. The germline V gene encodes CDR1 MNHEY and CDR2 SMNVEV (reference sequence). CDR3 DNA: TGTGCCAGCAGTTTATTGGCCGCGGGGGTAAGCTCTGGGGCCAACGTCCTGACTTTC. Protein sequence: CASSLLAAGVSSGANVLTF.

This chain uses TRBV5-1 with TRBJ2-2, with 7 bases identical to TRBD1. This CDR3 spans 16 amino acids. Germline assignment: CDR1 SGHRS and CDR2 YFSETQ. J gave up 0 bases and V 5 bases, and 7 bases lay outside the gene matches. CDR3 sequence: CASSFTGTANTGELFF. In nucleotides, the CDR3 is TGCGCCAGCAGTTTCACCGGGACAGCGAACACCGGGGAGCTGTTTTTT.

V gene TRBV28 combines with J gene TRBJ1-2, with 10 bases fitting TRBD1. J lost 8 bases, V lost 8 bases, and 8 bases had no gene match. The CDR3 loop spans 13 amino acids. The V gene's germline CDR1 is MDHEN and CDR2 SYDVKM. The CDR3 here is CASETGGFGGYTF. CDR3 sequence (DNA): TGTGCCAGCGAGACAGGGGGCTTCGGAGGCTACACCTTC.

V and J are TRBV30 and TRBJ2-1, with D possibly matching TRBD2 (6 bases). The CDR3 consists of 11 residues. With 5 bases removed from V and 9 bases from J, the gap between germline ends came to 11 bases. CDR1 is GTSNPN, CDR2 SVGIG, per germline (reference sequence). The CDR3 DNA is TGTGCCTGGGGGAGGCGCGGTGAGCAGTTCTTC. The encoded protein is CAWGRRGEQFF.

The V call is TRBV11-2, the J call TRBJ2-1; D tentatively fits TRBD1 or TRBD2 (5 bases each). This CDR3 region has 15 residues. Germline values: CDR1 SGHAT, CDR2 FQNNGV. Trimming removed 3 bases from V and 0 bases from J, with 9 bases in between. DNA of the CDR3: TGTGCCAGCAGCTTCCGGGACCACTCCTACAATGAGCAGTTCTTC. It yields the protein CASSFRDHSYNEQFF.

The CDR3 sequence is CATSTPTENSPLHF. The CDR3 DNA reads TGTGCCACCAGCACTCCGACAGAAAATTCACCCCTCCACTTT. The chain recombines TRBV15 with TRBJ1-6, with D possibly matching TRBD1 (5 bases). The CDR3 extends over 14 amino acids. With 4 bases removed from V and 7 bases from J, the gap between germline ends came to 11 bases. Germline V gives CDR1 LNHNV, CDR2 YYDKDF (reference sequence).

Comments on this clone: Given a much more abundant clone one base away, this may be a read error. This rearrangement joins TRBV30 to TRBJ1-1, with a possible D match to TRBD1 (5 bases). The length of the CDR3 is 14 residues. Germline V gene sequence: CDR1 GTSNPN, CDR2 SVGIG (reference sequence). The CDR3 DNA sequence: TGTGCCTGGGGTGTGGGGCTGTTGAACACTGAAGCTTTCTTT. Translation: CAWGVGLLNTEAFF.

This rearrangement joins TRBV11-2 to TRBJ2-5; TRBD2 matches 8 bases. The CDR3 totals 15 residues. The germline CDR1 and CDR2 sequences are SGHAT and FQNNGV. Trimming cost V 7 bases and J 4 bases; bases outside gene matches: 11. The CDR3 region is CASTPTGRGLETQYF. The CDR3 nucleotides are TGTGCCAGCACCCCAACCGGGAGGGGGTTAGAGACCCAGTACTTC.

The chain joins TRBV4-3 to TRBJ1-4; 9 nucleotides align to TRBD1. Germline CDR1 LGHNA, CDR2 YSLEER. V trimming: 3 bases; J trimming: 8 bases; junction bases outside the gene matches: 10. The CDR3 sequence is 16 residues long. The CDR3 DNA sequence: TGCGCCAGCAGCCAGGACGGGACAGGGAGTGGCGAAAAACTGTTTTTT. This sequence encodes CASSQDGTGSGEKLFF.